This T cell receptor (beta chain) is from a study of blood T cell repertoires in COVID-19. V lost 2 bases and J 7 bases, leaving 12 bases between the germline ends. CDR3 length: 14 amino acids. CDR1 is MGHDK and CDR2 is SYGVNS in the germline V gene. In the original workflow: Estimation of nucleated cell counts was performed using reference gene primer amplification. The repertoire was sequenced with immunoSEQ multiplex PCR; TCRdb's copy has only in-frame clones and lacks some. Clone size and the V and J calls come from that table; the DNA yielded D and trimming. The data contain fewer than 200,000 clones, approximately 85% of them singletons.

Sequencing input: PBMCs or T cells enriched from blood (not recorded which). This chain connects TRBV25-1 to TRBJ2-1; D perhaps matches TRBD2 (6 bases). This sequence originates from a woman between 18 and 29 years old who had recovered from COVID-19. The CDR3 bases are TGTGCCAGCAGTGAAACGGTAGCGGTTAATGAGCAGTTCTTC. Protein sequence: CASSETVAVNEQFF.